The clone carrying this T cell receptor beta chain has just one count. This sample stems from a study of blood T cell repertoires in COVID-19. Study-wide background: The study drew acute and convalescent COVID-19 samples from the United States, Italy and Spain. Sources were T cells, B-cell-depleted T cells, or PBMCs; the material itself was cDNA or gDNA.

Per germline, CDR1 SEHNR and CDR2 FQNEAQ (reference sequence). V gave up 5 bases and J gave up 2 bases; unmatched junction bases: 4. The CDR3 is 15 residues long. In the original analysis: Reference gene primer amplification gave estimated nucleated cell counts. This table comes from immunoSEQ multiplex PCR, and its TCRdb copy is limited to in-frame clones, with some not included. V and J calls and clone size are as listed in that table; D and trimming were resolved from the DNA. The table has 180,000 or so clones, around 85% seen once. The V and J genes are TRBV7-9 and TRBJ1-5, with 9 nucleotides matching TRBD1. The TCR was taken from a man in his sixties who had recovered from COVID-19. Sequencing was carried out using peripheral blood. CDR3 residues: CASSTTGGGNQPQHF. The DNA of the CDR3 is TGTGCCAGCAGCACGACAGGGGGTGGCAATCAGCCCCAGCATTTT.